These 12 T cell receptor beta chains share one sample of origin, sequenced in a study of blood T cells in healthy people across ages. Primed by a sample-barcoded 5' primer and a J-beta primer mix, a second PCR proceeded for about 6 to 11 cycles. Via MiXCR, TCRdb re-called the 5' RACE reads, giving one row per CDR3 protein. The table has 600,000 to 800,000 distinct CDR3 sequences, under 25% seen once. The sample taken for sequencing was blood. These receptors came from a man in his 70s in good health.

This chain connects TRBV20-1 to TRBJ2-7; 7 bases agree with TRBD1. The CDR3 is 14 amino acids. V lost 2 bases to trimming and J lost 5 bases; unmatched junction nucleotides: 9. Germline CDR1 reads DFQATT; CDR2 reads SNEGSKA (reference sequence). CDR3 coding DNA: TGCAGTGCTAGACCCCTCGACAGGGCCGACGAGCAGTACTTC. Translating gives CSARPLDRADEQYF.

This clonotype was seen many times. This chain connects TRBV3-1 to TRBJ1-5, with no clear D. V was trimmed by 4 bases and J by 1 base, leaving 11 bases between them. Germline assignment: CDR1 LGHDT and CDR2 YNNKEL (reference sequence). CDR3 length equals 15 residues. This chain's CDR3 is CASSPTLPSNQPQHF. The CDR3, as DNA: TGTGCCAGCAGCCCGACACTACCCAGCAATCAGCCCCAGCATTTT.

This chain links TRBV25-1 with TRBJ1-2; no definite D call. V lost 1 base, J lost 7 bases, and 10 bases lay in between. CDR1 is MGHDK and CDR2 is SYGVNS in the germline V gene. The CDR3 loop spans 13 amino acids. CDR3 residues: CASSEFSGSGYTF. DNA for the CDR3: TGTGCCAGCAGTGAATTCTCGGGGAGTGGCTACACCTTC.

V is TRBV7-6 and J is TRBJ2-1; 7 bases line up with TRBD2. The CDR3 contains 19 residues. With V trimmed by 1 base and J by 5 bases, 17 bases remained unmatched. Germline V gene sequence: CDR1 SGHVS, CDR2 FNYEAQ. For the CDR3, the DNA is TGTGCCAGCAGCTTAGAAGGTGGGAGGGCCTCGGAGGGGCACAATGAGCAGTTCTTC. This codes for CASSLEGGRASEGHNEQFF. Together with reference TRBV7-6 and TRBJ2-1, the CDR3 gives the full variable domain: GAGVSQSPRYKVTKRGQDVALRCDPISGHVSLYWYRQALGQGPEFLTYFNYEAQQDKSGLPNDRFSAERPEGSISTLTIQRTEQRDSAMYRCASSLEGGRASEGHNEQFFGPGTRLTVL.

The V and J genes are TRBV12-3 or TRBV12-4 and TRBJ2-5, with D unclear. This CDR3 contains 13 residues. Trimming shortened V by 2 bases and J by 13 bases, and 17 bases separated the two germline ends. CDR3: CASSLSSLGNGYF. Here the CDR3 DNA reads TGTGCCAGCAGTTTATCCAGTTTGGGTAACGGGTACTTC.

V gene TRBV6-6 combines with J gene TRBJ1-6; unclear D gene. This CDR3 is 12 amino acids long. Deletions cut 6 bases from V and 5 bases from J, with 5 bases between. CDR1 is MNHNY, CDR2 SVGAGI, per germline (reference sequence). DNA of the CDR3: TGTGCCAGCAGGGACGATAATTCACCCCTCCACTTT. Translation gives CASRDDNSPLHF.

This clonotype was picked up a small number of times. The junction departs from the called germline gene at one end, perhaps through a read error. V is TRBV5-1 and J is TRBJ2-1, with a possible D match to TRBD1 (5 bases). From germline, CDR1 is SGHRS and CDR2 YFSETQ. CDR3 length equals 16 residues. The CDR3 DNA reads as TGCGCCAGCAGCCCCATCAGTCAGGGATCCTACAATGAGCAGTCCTTC. Encoded protein: CASSPISQGSYNEQSF.

Points on this clonotype: Sequence at one end of the junction differs from germline and may be a read error. This chain joins TRBV4-3 and TRBJ2-7, with D unclear. The J call could be wrong; TRBJ2-1 is a better fit for the DNA end. CDR3 size: 12 residues. Per germline, CDR1 LGHNA and CDR2 YSLEER. CDR3 sequence reads: CASSRGYNGQFF. The CDR3 bases are TGCGCCAGCAGCCGTGGGTACAATGGGCAGTTCTTC.

The genes are TRBV21-1 and TRBJ2-3; the table names TRBD1, a call not compared with the DNA. TRBV21-1 is marked as a pseudogene. CDR3 length equals 18 residues. CDR3 loop: CASSKDQPPTGGRDTRYF. The CDR3 region has the DNA TGTGCCAGCAGCAAAGACCAACCTCCGACAGGGGGCAGGGATACGCGGTATTTT.

The chain is built from TRBV20-1 and TRBJ2-7, with 13 bases identical to TRBD2. Unmatched junction bases numbered 6, after V lost 5 bases and J lost 2 bases. The CDR3 runs to 15 residues. Germline CDR1 reads DFQATT; CDR2 reads SNEGSKA (reference sequence). The CDR3 DNA reads as TGCAGTGCTCGGACTAGCGGGAGCTCTACCTACGAGCAGTACTTC. Protein: CSARTSGSSTYEQYF.

The V gene is TRBV29-1, the J gene TRBJ1-3; D is unclear. Trimming shortened V by 5 bases and J by 2 bases, and 7 bases separated the two germline ends. The CDR3 has 12 amino acids. Germline values: CDR1 SQVTM, CDR2 ANQGSEA. CDR3 sequence reads: CSVSIAGNTIYF. CDR3 nucleotide sequence: TGCAGCGTTAGTATTGCTGGAAACACCATATATTTT. The full variable domain, completed using reference TRBV29-1 and TRBJ1-3, is SAVISQKPSRDICQRGTSLTIQCQVDSQVTMMFWYRQQPGQSLTLIATANQGSEATYESGFVIDKFPISRPNLTFSTLTVSNMSPEDSSIYLCSVSIAGNTIYFGEGSWLTVV.

This clonotype was recorded a few times. The rearrangement links TRBV28 to TRBJ1-2; a possible D gene is TRBD1 (6 bases). Germline V gene lookup returns CDR1 MDHEN and CDR2 SYDVKM. Trimming shortened V by 9 bases and J by 9 bases, and 23 bases separated the two germline ends. This CDR3 comprises 14 residues. The CDR3 DNA reads as TGTGCCAGTAAAATCCCGGGGGCGCGGGGTAGCTACACCTTC. Translation gives CASKIPGARGSYTF.